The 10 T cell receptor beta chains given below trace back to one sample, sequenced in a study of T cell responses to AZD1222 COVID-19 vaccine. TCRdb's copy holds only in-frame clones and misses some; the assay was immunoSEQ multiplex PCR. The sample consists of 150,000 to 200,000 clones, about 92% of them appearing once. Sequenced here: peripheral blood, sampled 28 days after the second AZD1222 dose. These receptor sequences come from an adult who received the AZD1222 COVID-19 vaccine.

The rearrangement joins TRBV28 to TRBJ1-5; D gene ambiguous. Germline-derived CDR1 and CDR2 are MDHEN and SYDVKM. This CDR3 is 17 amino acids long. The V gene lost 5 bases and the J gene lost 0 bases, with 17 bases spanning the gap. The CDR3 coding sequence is TGTGCCAGCAGTACAGACCTCCAGGTTTATAGCAATCAGCCCCAGCATTTT. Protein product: CASSTDLQVYSNQPQHF.

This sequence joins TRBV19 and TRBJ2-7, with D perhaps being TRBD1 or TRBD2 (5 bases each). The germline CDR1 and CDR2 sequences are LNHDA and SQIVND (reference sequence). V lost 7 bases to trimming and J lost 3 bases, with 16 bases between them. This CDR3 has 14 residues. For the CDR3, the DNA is TGTGCCAGTACTTCCGGGACGTCTAGCTACGAGCAGTACTTC. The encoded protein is CASTSGTSSYEQYF.

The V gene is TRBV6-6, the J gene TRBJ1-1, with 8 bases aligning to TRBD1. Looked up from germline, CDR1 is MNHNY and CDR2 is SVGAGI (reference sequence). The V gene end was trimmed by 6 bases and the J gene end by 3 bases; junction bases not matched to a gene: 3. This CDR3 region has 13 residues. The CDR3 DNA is TGTGCCAGCAGGAAACAGGGGGACACTGAAGCTTTCTTT. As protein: CASRKQGDTEAFF.

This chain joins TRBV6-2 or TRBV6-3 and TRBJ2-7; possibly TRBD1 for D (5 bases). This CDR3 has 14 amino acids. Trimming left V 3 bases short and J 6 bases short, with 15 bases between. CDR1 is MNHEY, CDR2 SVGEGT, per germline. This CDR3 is CASSYLDSEVEQYF. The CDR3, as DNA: TGTGCCAGCAGTTATCTCGACAGCGAAGTCGAGCAGTACTTC.

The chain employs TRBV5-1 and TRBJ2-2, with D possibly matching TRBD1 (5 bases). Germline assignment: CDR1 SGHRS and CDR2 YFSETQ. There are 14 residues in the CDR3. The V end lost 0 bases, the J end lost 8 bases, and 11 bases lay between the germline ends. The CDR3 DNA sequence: TGCGCCAGCAGCTTGGAAACAGGTGTAGGGGAGCTGTTTTTT. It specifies CASSLETGVGELFF.

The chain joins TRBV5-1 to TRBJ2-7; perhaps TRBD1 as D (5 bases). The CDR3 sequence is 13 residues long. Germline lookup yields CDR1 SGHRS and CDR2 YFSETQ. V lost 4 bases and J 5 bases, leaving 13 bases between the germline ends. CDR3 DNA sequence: TGCGCCAGCAGCCCACTCAGGGCGGACGAGCAGTACTTC. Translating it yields CASSPLRADEQYF.

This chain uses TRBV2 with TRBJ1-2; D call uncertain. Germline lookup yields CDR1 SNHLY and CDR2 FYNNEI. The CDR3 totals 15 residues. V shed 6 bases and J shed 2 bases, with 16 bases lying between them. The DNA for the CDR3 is TGTGCCAGCAGGAGGGAGGTCGCGGGGAACTATGGCTACACCTTC. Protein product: CASRREVAGNYGYTF.

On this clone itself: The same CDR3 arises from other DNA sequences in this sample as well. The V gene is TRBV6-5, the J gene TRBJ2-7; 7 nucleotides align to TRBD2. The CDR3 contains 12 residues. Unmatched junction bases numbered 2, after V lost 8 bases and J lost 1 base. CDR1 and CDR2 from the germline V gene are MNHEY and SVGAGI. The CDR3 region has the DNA TGTGCCAGCCGGGGGGAGTCCTACGAGCAGTACTTC. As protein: CASRGESYEQYF.

CDR3 in amino acids: CASDRGPSYEQYF. The CDR3 coding sequence is TGTGCCAGCGACAGGGGGCCGTCCTACGAGCAGTACTTC. The chain carries TRBV28 and TRBJ2-7; 10 positions match TRBD1. This CDR3 has 13 amino acids. V shed 8 bases and J 1 base; nucleotides not matched to a gene: 2. Germline V lookup: CDR1 MDHEN, CDR2 SYDVKM.

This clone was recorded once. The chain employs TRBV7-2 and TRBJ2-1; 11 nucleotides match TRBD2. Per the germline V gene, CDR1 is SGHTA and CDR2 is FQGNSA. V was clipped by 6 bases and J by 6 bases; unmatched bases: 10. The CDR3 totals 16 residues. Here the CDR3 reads CASRGSGGGISNEQFF. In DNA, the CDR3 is TGTGCCAGCAGGGGTAGCGGGGGGGGAATCAGCAATGAGCAGTTCTTC. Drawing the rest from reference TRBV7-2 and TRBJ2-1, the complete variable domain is GAGVSQSPSNKVTEKGKDVELRCDPISGHTALYWYRQSLGQGLEFLIYFQGNSAPDKSGLPSDRFSAERTGGSVSTLTIQRTQQEDSAVYLCASRGSGGGISNEQFFGPGTRLTVL.